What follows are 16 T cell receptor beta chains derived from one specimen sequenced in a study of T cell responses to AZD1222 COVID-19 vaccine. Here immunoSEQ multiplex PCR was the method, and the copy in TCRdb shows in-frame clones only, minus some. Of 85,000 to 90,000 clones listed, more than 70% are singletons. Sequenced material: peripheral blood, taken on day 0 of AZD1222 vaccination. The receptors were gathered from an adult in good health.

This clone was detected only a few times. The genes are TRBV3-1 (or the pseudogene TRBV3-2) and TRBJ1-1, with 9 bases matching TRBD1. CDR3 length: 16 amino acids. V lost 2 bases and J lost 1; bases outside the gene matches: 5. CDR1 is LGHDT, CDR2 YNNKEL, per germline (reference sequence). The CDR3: CASSQRLTGGNTEAFF. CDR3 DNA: TGTGCCAGCAGCCAAAGATTGACAGGGGGGAACACTGAAGCTTTCTTT.

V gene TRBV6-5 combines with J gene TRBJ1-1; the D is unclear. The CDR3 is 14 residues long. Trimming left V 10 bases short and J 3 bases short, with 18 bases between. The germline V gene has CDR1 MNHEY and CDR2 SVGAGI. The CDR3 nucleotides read TGTGCCATCCCCTCCAGTGTCTCCCACACTGAAGCTTTCTTT. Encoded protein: CAIPSSVSHTEAFF.

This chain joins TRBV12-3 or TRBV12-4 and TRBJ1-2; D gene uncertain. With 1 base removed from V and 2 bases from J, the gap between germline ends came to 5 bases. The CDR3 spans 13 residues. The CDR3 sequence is CASSLDGNYGYTF. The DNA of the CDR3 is TGTGCCAGCAGTTTAGACGGCAACTATGGCTACACCTTC.

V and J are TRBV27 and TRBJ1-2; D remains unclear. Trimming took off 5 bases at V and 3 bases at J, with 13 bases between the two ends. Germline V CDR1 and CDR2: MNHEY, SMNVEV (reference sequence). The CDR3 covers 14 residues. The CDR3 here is CASSRRVLDYGYTF. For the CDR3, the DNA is TGTGCCAGCAGTCGACGGGTTCTCGACTATGGCTACACCTTC.

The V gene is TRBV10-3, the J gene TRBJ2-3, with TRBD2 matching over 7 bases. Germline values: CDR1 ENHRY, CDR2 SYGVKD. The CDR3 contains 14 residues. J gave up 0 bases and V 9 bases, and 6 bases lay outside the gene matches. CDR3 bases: TGTGCCATTTCGAGCGGGGCCAGCACAGATACGCAGTATTTT. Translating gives CAISSGASTDTQYF.

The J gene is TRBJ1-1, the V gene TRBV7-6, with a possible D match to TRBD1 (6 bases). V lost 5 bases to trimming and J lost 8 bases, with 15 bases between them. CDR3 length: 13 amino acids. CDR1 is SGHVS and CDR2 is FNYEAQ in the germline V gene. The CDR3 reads CASSRTESLEAFF. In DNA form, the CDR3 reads TGTGCCAGCAGCCGGACAGAGAGCCTAGAAGCTTTCTTT. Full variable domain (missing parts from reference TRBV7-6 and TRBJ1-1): GAGVSQSPRYKVTKRGQDVALRCDPISGHVSLYWYRQALGQGPEFLTYFNYEAQQDKSGLPNDRFSAERPEGSISTLTIQRTEQRDSAMYRCASSRTESLEAFFGQGTRLTVV.

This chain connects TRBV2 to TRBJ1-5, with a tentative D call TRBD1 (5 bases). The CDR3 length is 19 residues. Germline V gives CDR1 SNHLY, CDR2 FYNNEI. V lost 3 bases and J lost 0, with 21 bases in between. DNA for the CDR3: TGTGCCAGCAGTGAGGGGCAGGGAACCGGTCGAGCTAGCAATCAGCCCCAGCATTTT. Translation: CASSEGQGTGRASNQPQHF.

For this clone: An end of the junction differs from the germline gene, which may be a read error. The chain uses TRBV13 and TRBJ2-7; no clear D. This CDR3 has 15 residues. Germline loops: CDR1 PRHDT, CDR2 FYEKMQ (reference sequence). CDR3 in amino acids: CASSVGLLNSYEQYF. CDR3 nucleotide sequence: TGTGCCAGCAGCGTAGGTCTCCTCAACTCCTACGAGCAGTACTTC. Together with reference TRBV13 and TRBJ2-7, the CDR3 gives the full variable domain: AAGVIQSPRHLIKEKRETATLKCYPIPRHDTVYWYQQGPGQDPQFLISFYEKMQSDKGSIPDRFSAQQFSDYHSELNMSSLELGDSALYFCASSVGLLNSYEQYFGPGTRLTVT.

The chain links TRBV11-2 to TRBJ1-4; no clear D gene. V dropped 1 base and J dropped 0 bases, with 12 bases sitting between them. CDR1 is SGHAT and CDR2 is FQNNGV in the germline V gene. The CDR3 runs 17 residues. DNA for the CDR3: TGTGCCAGCAGCTTAGGGGCAGCAGTTGCAACTAATGAAAAACTGTTTTTT. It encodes CASSLGAAVATNEKLFF.

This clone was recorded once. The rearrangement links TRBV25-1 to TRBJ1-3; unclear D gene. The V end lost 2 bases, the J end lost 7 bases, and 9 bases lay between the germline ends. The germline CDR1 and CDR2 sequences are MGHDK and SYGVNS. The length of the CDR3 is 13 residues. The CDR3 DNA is TGTGCCAGCAGTGAAGCAGCTATGAACACCATATATTTT. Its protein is CASSEAAMNTIYF.

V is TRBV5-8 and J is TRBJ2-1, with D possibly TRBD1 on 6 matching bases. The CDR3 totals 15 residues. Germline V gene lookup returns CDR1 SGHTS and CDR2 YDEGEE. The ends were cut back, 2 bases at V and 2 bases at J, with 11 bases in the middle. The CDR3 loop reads CASSFDGQTYNEQFF. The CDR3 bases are TGTGCCAGCAGCTTCGATGGACAGACCTACAATGAGCAGTTCTTC.

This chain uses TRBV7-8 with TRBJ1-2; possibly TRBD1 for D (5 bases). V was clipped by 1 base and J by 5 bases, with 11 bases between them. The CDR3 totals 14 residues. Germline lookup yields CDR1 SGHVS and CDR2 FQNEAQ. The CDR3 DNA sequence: TGTGCCAGCAGCTTAGTCGGGGCGGGATATGGCTACACCTTC. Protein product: CASSLVGAGYGYTF.

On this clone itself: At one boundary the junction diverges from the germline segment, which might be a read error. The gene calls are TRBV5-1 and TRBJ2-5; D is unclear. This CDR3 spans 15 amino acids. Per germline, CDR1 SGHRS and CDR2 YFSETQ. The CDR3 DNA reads TGCGCCAGCAGGTTGGCAGATTATTCACAAGAGACCCAGTACTTC. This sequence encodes CASRLADYSQETQYF.

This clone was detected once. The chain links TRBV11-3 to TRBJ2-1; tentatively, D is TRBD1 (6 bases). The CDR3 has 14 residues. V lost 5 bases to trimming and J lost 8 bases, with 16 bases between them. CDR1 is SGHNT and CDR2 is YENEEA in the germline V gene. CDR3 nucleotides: TGTGCCAGCAGCCGCCTTAGGGGGTTCGATGAGCAGTTCTTC. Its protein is CASSRLRGFDEQFF.

The CDR3 region is CASRPGTGVGQPQHF. As DNA, the CDR3 is TGTGCCAGCAGACCCGGAACAGGGGTAGGCCAGCCCCAGCATTTT. This chain joins TRBV6-5 and TRBJ1-5; 7 positions match TRBD1. J lost 7 bases, V lost 6 bases, and 12 bases had no gene match. The germline V gene encodes CDR1 MNHEY and CDR2 SVGAGI. The CDR3 extends over 15 amino acids.

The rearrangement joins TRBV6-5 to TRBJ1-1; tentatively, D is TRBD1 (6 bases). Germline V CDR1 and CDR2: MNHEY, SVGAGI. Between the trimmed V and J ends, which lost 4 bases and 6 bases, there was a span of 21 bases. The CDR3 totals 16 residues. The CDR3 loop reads CASSSPMRGTNAEAFF. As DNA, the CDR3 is TGTGCCAGCAGTTCGCCTATGAGGGGGACAAACGCTGAAGCTTTCTTT.